Shown below are 18 T cell receptor beta chains from a single sample sequenced in a study of T cells in Graves' hyperthyroidism and ophthalmopathy. Amplified TCR beta CDR3 regions came from RNA transcripts. TCR CDR3 underwent first-round RT-PCR with the HTBI primer set. TCRdb redid the calling of the multiplex PCR reads with MiXCR, one entry per CDR3 protein. In the table there are more than 500,000 distinct CDR3 sequences, 14% of which are singletons. The sequencing sample was made of blood. The receptors shown here come from a woman aged 40 to 50 with Graves' hyperthyroidism.

This chain connects TRBV15 to TRBJ2-1; possibly TRBD2 for D (5 bases). The CDR3 consists of 19 residues. CDR1 and CDR2 (germline): LNHNV, YYDKDF (reference sequence). V was pared by 3 bases and J by 0 bases, with 21 bases between. The CDR3 bases are TGTGCCACCAGCAGTATTCCTTTACTAGACTCTCCCTCCTACAATGAGCAGTTCTTC. Amino acid sequence: CATSSIPLLDSPSYNEQFF.

The chain couples TRBV29-1 to TRBJ2-7; 12 nucleotides line up with TRBD2. The length of the CDR3 is 14 residues. Losses at the gene ends were 5 bases for V and 0 bases for J; bases not matched to a gene: 2. Germline lookup yields CDR1 SQVTM and CDR2 ANQGSEA. The CDR3 sequence: CSVRGLAGSYEQYF. Written as DNA, the CDR3 is TGCAGCGTTCGGGGACTAGCGGGCTCCTACGAGCAGTACTTC.

The table lists this clonotype with many counts. The V gene is TRBV28, the J gene TRBJ2-7; TRBD2 matches at 13 bases. This CDR3 has 15 amino acids. Trimming took 3 bases from V and 9 from J; bases not matched to a gene: 8. Germline V gene sequence: CDR1 MDHEN, CDR2 SYDVKM. The CDR3 region has the DNA TGTGCCAGCAGTTTGGGCGGACTAGCGGGAGTCGCGCAGTACTTC. It codes for CASSLGGLAGVAQYF.

This clonotype has at least ten counts. The V and J genes are TRBV2 and TRBJ1-5; unclear D gene. With 6 bases removed from V and 7 bases from J, the gap between germline ends came to 13 bases. Germline CDR1 reads SNHLY; CDR2 reads FYNNEI. The CDR3 has 13 amino acids. This CDR3 reads CASRNSGGQPQHF. The CDR3 nucleotides are TGTGCCAGCAGAAACTCTGGCGGCCAGCCCCAGCATTTT.

This clonotype occurred many times. The chain joins TRBV12-3 or TRBV12-4 to TRBJ1-2; no firm D call. With 4 bases removed from V and 8 bases from J, the gap between germline ends came to 11 bases. CDR3 length: 12 amino acids. This CDR3 is CASSSGPTGYTF. As DNA, the CDR3 is TGTGCCAGCAGTTCCGGGCCAACAGGCTACACCTTC.

The rearrangement uses TRBV20-1 and TRBJ2-7; TRBD1 agrees at 10 bases. V gave up 0 bases and J gave up 3 bases; unmatched junction bases: 2. The CDR3 extends over 14 amino acids. Germline assignment: CDR1 DFQATT and CDR2 SNEGSKA (reference sequence). Here the CDR3 reads CSARETGGIYEQYF. The CDR3 DNA reads TGCAGTGCTAGAGAGACAGGGGGCATCTACGAGCAGTACTTC.

In its sample, this clonotype was seen many times. The genes are TRBV20-1 and TRBJ2-1, with D maybe TRBD2 (6 bases). V lost 6 bases and J lost 1, with 16 bases in between. Germline CDR1 reads DFQATT; CDR2 reads SNEGSKA (reference sequence). CDR3 size: 15 residues. CDR3 sequence: CSAKLPGRSYNEQFF. CDR3 DNA: TGCAGTGCAAAACTTCCAGGGAGGTCCTACAATGAGCAGTTCTTC.

At least ten counts were recorded for this clonotype. The chain uses TRBV28 and TRBJ1-6; TRBD1 might be the D (6 bases). The CDR3 extends over 15 amino acids. V lost 7 bases and J 2 bases, leaving 12 bases between the germline ends. Germline CDR1 MDHEN, CDR2 SYDVKM. CDR3 nucleotides: TGTGCCAGCACCACAGGGTCGGCCTATAATTCACCCCTCCACTTT. Translated, it gives CASTTGSAYNSPLHF.

V gene TRBV6-2 or TRBV6-3 combines with J gene TRBJ2-7; D ambiguous. Germline CDR1 and CDR2: MNHEY and SVGEGT. The CDR3 runs 13 residues. Trimming cost V 2 bases and J 2 bases, with 7 bases left between them. This CDR3 is CASSYLGPYEQYF. CDR3 nucleotides: TGTGCCAGCAGTTACCTCGGACCCTACGAGCAGTACTTC.

This clonotype was seen at least ten times. The CDR3 region has the DNA TGTGCCGAGCTGGTGAGCAACAATGAGCAGTTCTTC. Its translation is CAELVSNNEQFF. The genes are TRBV2 and TRBJ2-1, with unresolved D. The CDR3 extends over 12 amino acids. V was pared by 11 bases and J by 5 bases, with 13 bases between. Germline V gives CDR1 SNHLY, CDR2 FYNNEI.

This chain connects TRBV28 to TRBJ1-5; 10 bases map to TRBD1. The CDR3 runs to 15 residues. After removal of 8 bases from V and 1 base from J, the junction contained 5 bases not matched to a gene. Germline-derived CDR1 and CDR2 are MDHEN and SYDVKM. The CDR3 DNA follows: TGTGCCAGCGGCCGGGACAGGGGAAGCAATCAGCCCCAGCATTTT. This translates into CASGRDRGSNQPQHF. Full variable domain (missing parts from reference TRBV28 and TRBJ1-5): DVKVTQSSRYLVKRTGEKVFLECVQDMDHENMFWYRQDPGLGLRLIYFSYDVKMKEKGDIPEGYSVSREKKERFSLILESASTNQTSMYLCASGRDRGSNQPQHFGDGTRLSIL.

This clonotype occurred many times. This chain links TRBV5-1 with TRBJ1-2; 7 bases align to TRBD1. The CDR3 runs to 13 residues. The V gene's germline CDR1 is SGHRS and CDR2 YFSETQ. V trimming: 0 bases; J trimming: 8 bases; junction bases outside the gene matches: 4. CDR3 in amino acids: CASSLDRGGGYTF. DNA for the CDR3: TGCGCCAGCAGCTTGGACAGGGGTGGAGGCTACACCTTC.

Note on this clonotype: Being one base from a much bigger clone, this may be a read error. This chain connects TRBV7-8 to TRBJ2-1; 11 bases are shared with TRBD2. CDR3 length: 16 residues. CDR1 is SGHVS and CDR2 is FQNEAQ in the germline V gene. With 5 bases clipped from V and 8 bases from J, the junction kept 11 bases outside the gene matches. The CDR3 loop reads CASSATSGTTGHEQFF. The CDR3 DNA is TGTGCCAGCAGCGCGACTAGCGGGACGACGGGTCATGAGCAGTTCTTC.

As concerns this clonotype: An end of the junction differs from the germline gene, which may be a read error. V is TRBV19 and J is TRBJ2-2; a possible D gene is TRBD2 (5 bases). CDR1 and CDR2 from the germline V gene are LNHDA and SQIVND (reference sequence). The CDR3 covers 14 residues. Here the CDR3 reads CASNWGMNTGELSF. The CDR3 DNA follows: TGTGCCAGTAATTGGGGAATGAACACCGGGGAGCTGTCTTTT.

This clonotype has just a few counts. This sequence joins TRBV6-1 and TRBJ2-5, with TRBD2 matching over 13 bases. The germline CDR1 and CDR2 sequences are MNHNS and SASEGT. After removal of 6 bases from V and 5 bases from J, the junction contained 12 bases not matched to a gene. The CDR3 covers 17 residues. The CDR3 DNA follows: TGTGCCAGCAGACCCATGACTAGCGGGAGGCCTGTGGAGACCCAGTACTTC. Translating it yields CASRPMTSGRPVETQYF.

This clonotype was detected only a few times. V and J are TRBV6-1 and TRBJ2-7, with 11 bases fitting TRBD2. The V gene's germline CDR1 is MNHNS and CDR2 SASEGT. The CDR3 sequence is 15 residues long. V dropped 6 bases and J dropped 0; count of bases not matched to a gene: 4. The CDR3: CASRRGTSGSYEQYF. In nucleotides, the CDR3 is TGTGCCAGCAGGAGGGGGACTAGCGGCTCCTACGAGCAGTACTTC.

The sample holds many counts of this clonotype. The chain combines TRBV30 with TRBJ1-1; the D gene is possibly TRBD1 (5 bases). Germline CDR1 reads GTSNPN; CDR2 reads SVGIG (reference sequence). This CDR3 is built from 13 residues. V lost 5 bases and J lost 0, with 10 bases in between. The CDR3 nucleotides read TGTGCCTGGCAGGGTCTGATGAACACTGAAGCTTTCTTT. Amino acids: CAWQGLMNTEAFF.

In its sample, this clonotype was seen many times. V is TRBV7-3 and J is TRBJ2-5; 9 bases align to TRBD2. The germline V gene has CDR1 SGHTA and CDR2 FQGTGA. V was clipped by 2 bases and J by 2 bases; unmatched bases: 9. The CDR3 length is 17 residues. CDR3 nucleotides: TGTGCCAGCAGCTTACGGGGCGGGAGGGTCATGCAAGAGACCCAGTACTTC. It is translated as CASSLRGGRVMQETQYF. The variable domain in full, with the rest retrieved from reference TRBV7-3 and TRBJ2-5, is GAGVSQTPSNKVTEKGKYVELRCDPISGHTALYWYRQSLGQGPEFLIYFQGTGAADDSGLPNDRFFAVRPEGSVSTLKIQRTERGDSAVYLCASSLRGGRVMQETQYFGPGTRLLVL.